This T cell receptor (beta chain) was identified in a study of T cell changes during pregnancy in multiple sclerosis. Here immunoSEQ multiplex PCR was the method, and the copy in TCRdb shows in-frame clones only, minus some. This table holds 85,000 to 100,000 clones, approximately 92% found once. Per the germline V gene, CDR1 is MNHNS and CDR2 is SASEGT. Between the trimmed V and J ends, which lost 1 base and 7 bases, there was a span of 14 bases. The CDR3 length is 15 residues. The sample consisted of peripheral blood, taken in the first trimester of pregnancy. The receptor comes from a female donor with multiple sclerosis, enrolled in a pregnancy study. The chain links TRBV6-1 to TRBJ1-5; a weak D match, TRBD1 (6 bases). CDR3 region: CASSEDWGGAQPQHF. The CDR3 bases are TGTGCCAGCAGTGAAGACTGGGGGGGGGCACAGCCCCAGCATTTT.